This T cell receptor beta chain was obtained from a study of tumor-infiltrating lymphocytes in primary liver carcinoma (dated by TCRdb to the late 2010s). Some background on the complete study: Roughly five patients with histopathologically diagnosed primary liver carcinoma underwent surgical resection in China between late 2015 and early 2016. Repertoires from technical replicates were highly reproducible, with mean shared-clone rates approximately 0.92 and correlation coefficients above 0.98. A total of 35 specimens from 5 patients, comprising around 25 tumor regions, 5 adjacent noncancerous liver tissues and 5 peripheral blood samples, were covered by TCRbeta repertoire sequencing. Across five regions of each liver tumor, along with adjacent normal tissue and blood, the study brought together TCRbeta repertoire sequencing, expression microarrays and whole-exome sequencing. The five patients had tumors staged T1-T3 N0M0, with maximum diameters ranging from roughly 4.2 to 11 cm. Each sample produced about 3.65 to 7.5 million productive TCRbeta reads, and read depth showed no significant difference between tissue types. Of the five patients, three men and two women aged 30 to 69 years, four had hepatocellular carcinoma and one had combined HCC and intrahepatic cholangiocarcinoma. The paper as a whole reports these results and caveats: The study included only five patients, and the authors note findings should be validated in a larger study. Since the samples were bulk and unsorted, there was no way to compare CD4+ and CD8+ T cell repertoires. Because sequencing covered only the TCR beta chain and unpaired alpha chains were not captured, true repertoire diversity is likely underestimated. Compared with blood, tumors had a significantly larger share of the repertoire taken up by the top 250 clones (p = 0.039). Repertoire overlap was found to be higher between tumor regions (mean approximately 36%) than between tumor-adjacent (roughly 17%) or tumor-blood (about 14%) pairs, consistent with antigen-driven expansion.

The germline V gene (reference sequence) sets CDR1 to SGHNT and CDR2 to YYREEE. CDR3 length: 14 amino acids, cysteine to phenylalanine. Just CDR3 DNA is preserved here, 42 bases in frame from base 1. Worth noting for this clonotype: Its antigen specificity is not known. One end of the junction fails to match germline, which may point to a read error.

RNA from unsorted whole blood was extracted with TRIzol reagent, and germline DNA was obtained with the DNeasy Blood & Tissue kit. Patients had chronic HBV infection and were treatment-naive at sampling. Before surgery, approximately 3.8 milliliters of peripheral blood were drawn into K2EDTA tubes. Starting from approximately 460 ng total RNA, TCRbeta-specific cDNA was produced by reverse transcription with a constant-region primer and ProtoScript II reverse transcriptase. Three nested multiplex PCR rounds, following a slightly modified ARM-PCR procedure, were used to build the TCRbeta libraries. The first two PCR rounds used multiplex TRBV1-TRBV30 forward primers with a Cbeta reverse primer, each for about 10 cycles. Sample barcodes and Illumina adapters were attached in a final 25-cycle PCR using Deep VentR polymerase. Before sequencing, amplicons between 200 and 500 bp were purified from gel using a QIAquick gel extraction kit. The TCRbeta amplicons were sequenced with 250-bp paired-end reads on an Illumina HiSeq 2500. As for the authors' bioinformatics: To recover full CDR3 sequences, reads were quality-trimmed using Trimmomatic v0.33 and paired reads were then merged using FLASH v1.2.11. MiGEC v1.2.1b assigned V, D and J germline segments to the rearranged TCRbeta sequences. Clonotype statistics, along with Shannon-Wiener diversity indices, were calculated using VDJtools v1.0.0. To reduce sampling bias, subsequent analyses other than the diversity analysis used only the 250 most abundant clonotypes in each sample. The public sequencing data were trimmed at Q25 with fastp and processed into clonotypes with MiXCR by TCRdb, which kept only in-frame beta chains. When rows share a CDR3 protein, they turn into one entry using the most common DNA and genes. The V and J calls and clone size come from TCRdb's table, not from the authors' own analysis. Recorded for this sample are 310,000 or so distinct CDR3 sequences; around 50% of them occurred a single time. The ten biggest clones cover 17% of the sample.

What was sequenced was peripheral blood. The rearrangement joined TRBV5-4 to TRBJ2-1; TRBD1 is possibly the D segment (6 matching bases). This receptor was obtained from a woman aged 25 to 39 with primary liver carcinoma and hepatitis B virus infection. For the CDR3, the sequence is CASSLGQTGNEQSF. The sequence in DNA is TGTGCCAGCAGCTTAGGACAGACGGGTAATGAGCAGTCCTTC.